This T cell receptor beta chain was recorded in a study of memory CD4+ T cells and cytomegalovirus serostatus (dated by TCRdb to between 2019 and 2020). In the study overall: The cohort included around 35 healthy adults from Belgium, of whom 9 were CMV seropositive and about 25 were CMV seronegative. CD4+ memory TCRbeta repertoires of a Belgian cohort with known cytomegalovirus serostatus were sequenced in order to replicate a published TCR-based CMV serostatus classifier. Results and caveats for the whole study, not just this receptor: The results were read as suggesting that the CMV-associated TCR signature is, for the most part, present in the CD4+ memory repertoire. For predicting CMV serostatus, the median bootstrapped AUC was roughly 0.96 using the original framework and 0.9 to 0.92 using a US-trained random forest. On the Belgian cohort, the classifier built on the original framework reached a median bootstrapped AUC of about 0.95, with a 95% CI of 0.76-1.00. Of around 150 previously reported CMV-associated TCRbeta sequences, 67 appeared in the CD4+ memory repertoires, each in one to five individuals. Only CD4+CD45RO+ memory cells were sequenced, in contrast to the original study, which included naive and memory CD4+ and CD8+ populations.

Single viable CD3+CD4+CD8-CD45RO+ cells were sorted as memory CD4+ T cells on a FACSAria II. CMV serostatus was assessed using a Roche Elecsys assay, by which serum IgG against CMV pp150, pp28, p38 and p52 was detected. After the samples were thawed, total CD4+ T cells were enriched through positive selection using CD4 magnetic microbeads. The samples came from a different study that was designed specifically to examine the CD4+ T cell memory repertoire. Following standard operating procedures, peripheral blood mononuclear cells were isolated and cryopreserved, while serum was kept at -80 degrees C. Staining used CD3-PerCP (BW264/56), CD4-APC (RPA-T4), CD45RO-PE (UCHT1) and CD8-Pacific Orange (3B5) antibodies, with Sytox blue excluding non-viable cells. Comment on this clone: Its antigen target is currently unknown. Base qualities are not provided; no much larger clone lies one nucleotide away.

Genomic DNA was extracted from sorted cells with the Quick-DNA Microprep Kit. Amplification of TCRbeta DNA was done with the immunoSEQ hsTCRbeta kit, following the protocol from the manufacturer. An Illumina MiSeq instrument was used to sequence the TCRbeta libraries. The original pipeline was this. After out-of-frame sequences were removed, 2 million to 2.5 million distinct TCRbeta sequences remained, averaging around 66,000 per individual. Two values were used to score each individual: the count of over 150 previously reported CMV-associated TCRbeta sequences and the total count of productive distinct TCRbeta sequences. A beta-binomial model was reimplemented in Python, and scikit-learn random forests with default parameters were trained on US cohort data. Classifier performance on the Belgian cohort was reported as the median AUC with percentile confidence intervals calculated over 10,000 bootstrap iterations. Sourced from immuneACCESS, this table was stored by TCRdb with only in-frame sequences that have V and J called. A share of the clones is absent; for the studies checked, an unresolved V gene accounts for under half, and the remainder has no known explanation. The DNA gave D and trimming, while V, J and clone size come from that table. This sample has some 48,000 clones in its table, and around 80% of those were observed once. The top ten clonotypes cover 0.6% to 0.9% of the sample.

CDR1 and CDR2 were assigned from the germline V gene as SGHRS and YFSETQ. The junction shows trimming of 0 bases on V and 1 base on J, plus 5 bases between the germline ends. The CDR3 goes from the cysteine to the phenylalanine over 13 residues. Only the CDR3 part of the read is kept: 39 bases, read in frame from the first base. The sequence was collected from an adult in good health and CMV-seronegative. In this chain, TRBV5-1 is recombined with TRBJ2-7, with an unclear D gene assignment. Sequencing was carried out using memory CD4+ T cells from blood. At the DNA level, the sequence is TGCGCCAGCAGCTTGGACACATCCTACGAGCAGTACTTC. This gives the protein CASSLDTSYEQYF.